The clone carrying this T cell receptor (beta chain) has a handful of counts. The antigen is unknown. The entirety of the isolated RNA underwent reverse transcription, so expressed TCRB transcripts were sequenced. Profiled with immunoSEQ multiplex PCR; TCRdb holds only in-frame clones, not every one. The top ten clones hold about 0.012% of a sample with 250,000 to 300,000 clones, around 25% of them seen once. This record comes from a study of beta chain features in type 1 diabetes. Findings and caveats of the study: TCRB CDR3 length was moderately but significantly reduced in all four CD4+ subsets of Type 1 diabetes patients. With patients and controls alike, PCR might favor shorter templates to an equal degree. The similarity of naive, central memory and Treg TCRB repertoires appeared greater among patients than among healthy donors.

The germline CDR1 and CDR2 sequences are MGHDK and SYGVNS. Trimming cost V 1 base and J 6 bases, with 9 bases left between them. CDR3 length equals 13 residues. The V call is TRBV25-1, the J call TRBJ1-1; the D gene is possibly TRBD1 (5 bases). The receptor was derived from a woman aged 25 to 39 with type 1 diabetes. What was sequenced was naive CD4+ T cells from blood. CDR3 sequence reads: CASSEFWGAEAFF. The CDR3 DNA is TGTGCCAGCAGTGAATTCTGGGGCGCTGAAGCTTTCTTT.